What follows are 26 T cell receptor beta chains derived from one specimen sequenced in a study of blood T cell repertoires in COVID-19. TCRdb keeps only in-frame clones here, not all; method: immunoSEQ multiplex PCR. The table records roughly 30,000 clones, around 90% of them present only once. Material: peripheral blood. Receptor source: a man between 60 and 75 years old with COVID-19, enrolled during active disease.

The V and J genes are TRBV18 and TRBJ2-4; maybe TRBD1 (5 bases). This CDR3 spans 15 amino acids. From germline, CDR1 is KGHSH and CDR2 LQKENI. Trimming removed 2 bases at V and 0 bases at J, with 8 bases between. In DNA, the CDR3 is TGTGCCAGCTCACCAATCAGGGTAGCCAAAAACATTCAGTACTTC. This encodes CASSPIRVAKNIQYF. Drawing the rest from reference TRBV18 and TRBJ2-4, the complete variable domain is NAGVMQNPRHLVRRRGQEARLRCSPMKGHSHVYWYRQLPEEGLKFMVYLQKENIIDESGMPKERFSAEFPKEGPSILRIQQVVRGDSAAYFCASSPIRVAKNIQYFGAGTRLSVL.

The count of this clone is one. V usage is TRBV12-3 or TRBV12-4 and J usage is TRBJ1-6, with D hard to call. CDR3 length: 13 residues. The V end lost 7 bases, the J end lost 6 bases, and 10 bases lay between the germline ends. The CDR3 DNA reads TGTGCCAGCAAAAGAGGATCTAATTCACCCCTCCACTTT. This codes for CASKRGSNSPLHF.

This clone was detected only once. The V gene is TRBV4-1, the J gene TRBJ2-1, with a possible D match to TRBD1 (6 bases). Per germline, CDR1 MGHRA and CDR2 YSYEKL. Trimming cost V 4 bases and J 9 bases, with 16 bases left between them. The CDR3 loop spans 14 amino acids. DNA for the CDR3: TGCGCCAGCAGCCTTCTATCCCCAGGGGTTGAGCAGTTCTTC. Translated, it gives CASSLLSPGVEQFF.

The J gene is TRBJ2-7, the V gene TRBV3-1 (or the pseudogene TRBV3-2); D may be TRBD2 (7 bases). The CDR3 is 15 amino acids. Trimming removed 5 bases from V and 6 bases from J, with 20 bases in between. Per the germline V gene, CDR1 is LGHDT and CDR2 is YNNKEL (reference sequence). The CDR3 region is CASSTIGGGGGEQYF. The DNA of the CDR3 is TGTGCCAGCAGCACTATTGGAGGGGGGGGAGGCGAGCAGTACTTC.

The chain combines TRBV19 with TRBJ1-1; D is perhaps TRBD1 (5 bases). The CDR3 is made up of 14 amino acids. V was cut by 7 bases and J by 10 bases, with 22 bases left in between. Germline V gives CDR1 LNHDA, CDR2 SQIVND (reference sequence). CDR3 nucleotides: TGTGCCAGTAAGGCCGGGGAGGGGAGGATACGAGCTTTCTTT. This translates into CASKAGEGRIRAFF.

The rearrangement joins TRBV6-2 or TRBV6-3 to TRBJ1-5; 7 bases fit TRBD1. This CDR3 contains 15 residues. The ends lost 5 bases at V and 4 bases at J; junction bases unmatched: 8. Germline lookup yields CDR1 MNHEY and CDR2 SVGEGT. The CDR3 is CASSTTGTANQPQHF. Written as DNA, the CDR3 is TGTGCCAGCAGTACGACCGGGACAGCAAATCAGCCCCAGCATTTT.

This chain connects TRBV25-1 to TRBJ2-7; 7 nucleotides agree with TRBD1. This CDR3 comprises 14 residues. With V trimmed by 7 bases and J by 5 bases, 11 bases remained unmatched. CDR1 and CDR2 from the germline V gene are MGHDK and SYGVNS. In nucleotides, the CDR3 is TGTGCCAGCAATCCCCCCGGGACAGAAAACGAGCAGTACTTC. Protein sequence: CASNPPGTENEQYF.

The chain uses TRBV5-1 and TRBJ2-1; 12 bases map to TRBD2. The germline V gene encodes CDR1 SGHRS and CDR2 YFSETQ. V gave up 4 bases and J gave up 6 bases; unmatched junction bases: 8. There are 16 residues in the CDR3. The CDR3 loop is CASSLRTSGIGNEQFF. DNA for the CDR3: TGCGCCAGCAGCCTAAGGACTAGCGGGATTGGCAATGAGCAGTTCTTC.

This chain uses TRBV7-2 with TRBJ2-5; D is possibly TRBD2 (6 bases). The germline gives CDR1 SGHTA, CDR2 FQGNSA. The CDR3 loop spans 15 amino acids. V was shortened by 5 bases and J by 9 bases, with 22 bases between the two germline ends. CDR3 sequence reads: CASSQGLTPDGAQYF. The CDR3 DNA follows: TGTGCCAGCAGCCAGGGACTCACCCCGGATGGGGCCCAGTACTTC.

The chain uses TRBV7-3 and TRBJ2-1, with TRBD2 matching 8 bases. Germline values: CDR1 SGHTA, CDR2 FQGTGA. Trimming removed 4 bases from V and 0 bases from J; junction bases left unmatched: 2. This CDR3 spans 15 amino acids. CDR3 nucleotides: TGTGCCAGCAGCTATGCGGGAGGCTCCTACAATGAGCAGTTCTTC. It specifies CASSYAGGSYNEQFF.

The chain uses TRBV18 and TRBJ1-3; weak D call: TRBD1 (5 bases). In germline, CDR1 is KGHSH, CDR2 LQKENI. Between the trimmed V and J ends, which lost 0 bases and 8 bases, there was a span of 8 bases. The CDR3 loop spans 13 amino acids. CDR3 sequence reads: CASSPPGQDTIYF. The DNA of the CDR3 is TGTGCCAGCTCACCACCCGGACAAGACACCATATATTTT.

The gene calls are TRBV20-1 and TRBJ1-5; D unresolved. V lost 0 bases to trimming and J lost 9 bases, with 6 bases between them. The CDR3 is 11 residues long. CDR1 and CDR2 (germline): DFQATT, SNEGSKA (reference sequence). The CDR3 region has the DNA TGCAGTGCTAGAGAGCTAGGGCCCCAGCATTTT. This translates into CSARELGPQHF.

J is TRBJ2-2 and V is TRBV6-5; TRBD1 is a possible D gene (6 bases). From germline, CDR1 is MNHEY and CDR2 SVGAGI. CDR3 length: 16 residues. The V and J ends lost 2 bases and 5 bases respectively, with 15 bases between them. The CDR3 DNA is TGTGCCAGCAGTTACCTTGGGACAAAGAGGACCGGGGAGCTGTTTTTT. Amino acids: CASSYLGTKRTGELFF.

The rearrangement links TRBV5-8 to TRBJ2-3; D ambiguous. This CDR3 spans 16 amino acids. The V gene lost 4 bases and the J gene lost 0 bases, with 15 bases spanning the gap. The germline CDR1 and CDR2 sequences are SGHTS and YDEGEE. CDR3 bases: TGTGCCAGCAGCCCAGGAAAAACCTCGAGCACAGATACGCAGTATTTT. It translates to CASSPGKTSSTDTQYF.

The gene calls are TRBV15 and TRBJ1-5; tentatively, D is TRBD1 (5 bases). V was clipped by 0 bases and J by 1 base, with 13 bases between them. The CDR3 runs 17 residues. Germline lookup yields CDR1 LNHNV and CDR2 YYDKDF (reference sequence). CDR3 nucleotide sequence: TGTGCCACCAGCAGAGAACCCCCGGGACTGAGCAATCAGCCCCAGCATTTT. Protein sequence: CATSREPPGLSNQPQHF.

V is TRBV7-2 and J is TRBJ2-7, with no clear D. Per germline, CDR1 SGHTA and CDR2 FQGNSA. The V end was cut by 6 bases, the J end by 6 bases, with 12 bases between. The CDR3 loop spans 12 amino acids. The CDR3 region is CASRDDLGEQYF. In nucleotides, the CDR3 is TGTGCCAGCAGAGATGACCTAGGCGAGCAGTACTTC.

CDR3 residues: CASSSGTENTEAFF. CDR3 DNA: TGTGCCAGCAGCTCAGGGACAGAGAACACTGAAGCTTTCTTT. The chain uses TRBV7-6 and TRBJ1-1, with 7 bases matching TRBD1. This CDR3 has 14 amino acids. The J segment lost 1 base and the V segment lost 4 bases, leaving 3 bases of the junction unmatched. The germline CDR1 and CDR2 sequences are SGHVS and FNYEAQ.

The chain links TRBV7-9 to TRBJ2-2; TRBD1 matches at 11 bases. The CDR3 is 19 amino acids. The germline gives CDR1 SEHNR, CDR2 FQNEAQ (reference sequence). V was clipped by 3 bases and J by 1 base; unmatched bases: 10. CDR3 DNA sequence: TGTGCCAGCAGCTTCACCCCCGGACAGGGGGCAGGGAACACCGGGGAGCTGTTTTTT. Translating gives CASSFTPGQGAGNTGELFF.

This rearrangement joins TRBV4-2 to TRBJ2-5; 7 nucleotides line up with TRBD2. Per germline, CDR1 LGHNA and CDR2 YNFKEQ. Unmatched junction bases numbered 4, after V lost 3 bases and J lost 0 bases. The CDR3 contains 15 residues. CDR3 residues: CASSQGGGHQETQYF. CDR3 DNA: TGTGCCAGCAGCCAGGGGGGGGGACACCAAGAGACCCAGTACTTC.

The J gene is TRBJ1-3, the V gene TRBV28, with D tentatively TRBD1 (5 bases). The CDR3 contains 15 residues. Trimming pared 10 bases from V and 4 bases from J, leaving 20 bases between. Germline V lookup: CDR1 MDHEN, CDR2 SYDVKM. CDR3 nucleotides: TGTGCCACCCTGGTTGGTTCCCGGGGGGGAAACACCATATATTTT. Translated, it gives CATLVGSRGGNTIYF.

This clone came up once. The chain has TRBV28 and TRBJ2-5, with D possibly being TRBD2 (5 bases). The CDR3 length is 14 residues. The V end lost 6 bases, the J end lost 5 bases, and 16 bases lay between the germline ends. Per the germline V gene, CDR1 is MDHEN and CDR2 is SYDVKM. The CDR3 reads CASRAGPRGETQYF. Written as DNA, the CDR3 is TGTGCCAGCAGAGCCGGACCGCGAGGGGAGACCCAGTACTTC.

The chain is built from TRBV18 and TRBJ2-3; D possibly corresponds to TRBD1 (5 bases). V lost 3 bases and J 5 bases, leaving 15 bases between the germline ends. CDR1 is KGHSH and CDR2 is LQKENI in the germline V gene. CDR3 length equals 15 residues. This CDR3 reads CASSPLAGPQDTQYF. The CDR3 DNA sequence: TGTGCCAGCTCACCGTTAGCAGGGCCCCAAGATACGCAGTATTTT.

This clone appeared once. The chain employs TRBV28 and TRBJ1-6; a possible D gene is TRBD1 (5 bases). CDR3 size: 12 residues. V gave up 8 bases and J gave up 9 bases, with 11 bases separating them. CDR1 is MDHEN, CDR2 SYDVKM, per germline. In nucleotides, the CDR3 is TGTGCCAGCTCGACCAGGGCTTCACCCCTCCACTTT. Its translation: CASSTRASPLHF. The full variable domain, its missing parts supplied by reference TRBV28 and TRBJ1-6, is DVKVTQSSRYLVKRTGEKVFLECVQDMDHENMFWYRQDPGLGLRLIYFSYDVKMKEKGDIPEGYSVSREKKERFSLILESASTNQTSMYLCASSTRASPLHFGNGTRLTVT.

The chain is built from TRBV11-2 and TRBJ1-1; 7 bases are a match to TRBD1. CDR1 SGHAT and CDR2 FQNNGV come from the germline V gene. V shed 3 bases, J shed 5 bases, and the junction held 6 bases outside the gene matches. The CDR3 runs 14 residues. DNA of the CDR3: TGTGCCAGCAGCTTTTTTACAGGGGTGACTGAAGCTTTCTTT. Translation: CASSFFTGVTEAFF.

This chain links TRBV18 with TRBJ1-4; D is possibly TRBD1 (5 bases). Trimming took off 3 bases at V and 8 bases at J, with 13 bases between the two ends. This CDR3 contains 14 residues. Germline CDR1 reads KGHSH; CDR2 reads LQKENI. In DNA form, the CDR3 reads TGTGCCAGCTCACCCCAGGGTATGGACGAAAAACTGTTTTTT. This sequence encodes CASSPQGMDEKLFF. Drawing the rest from reference TRBV18 and TRBJ1-4, the complete variable domain is NAGVMQNPRHLVRRRGQEARLRCSPMKGHSHVYWYRQLPEEGLKFMVYLQKENIIDESGMPKERFSAEFPKEGPSILRIQQVVRGDSAAYFCASSPQGMDEKLFFGSGTQLSVL.

The rearrangement uses TRBV20-1 and TRBJ1-1; D remains ambiguous. V was pared by 3 bases and J by 0 bases, with 11 bases between. CDR3 size: 14 residues. Germline values: CDR1 DFQATT, CDR2 SNEGSKA (reference sequence). The CDR3 DNA reads TGCAGTGCTAGTCTCTCCACTCTGAACACTGAAGCTTTCTTT. Protein sequence: CSASLSTLNTEAFF.